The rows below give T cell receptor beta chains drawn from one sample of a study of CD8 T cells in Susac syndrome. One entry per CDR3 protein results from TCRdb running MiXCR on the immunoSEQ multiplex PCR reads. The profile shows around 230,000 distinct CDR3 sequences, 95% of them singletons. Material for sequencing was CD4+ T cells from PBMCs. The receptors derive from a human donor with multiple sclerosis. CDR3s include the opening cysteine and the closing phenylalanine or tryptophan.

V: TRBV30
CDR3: CAWAVRGEQYF

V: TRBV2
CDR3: CASSDLVNEQFF

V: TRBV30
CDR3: CAWSQRGDTEAFF

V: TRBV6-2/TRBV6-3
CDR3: CASSGGTLETQYF

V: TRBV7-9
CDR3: CASSSGQGDSPLHF

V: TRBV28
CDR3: CASSLSVGTYEQYF

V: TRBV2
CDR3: CASTRKWEQFF

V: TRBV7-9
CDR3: CASSPAGAGNQPQHF

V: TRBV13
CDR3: CASSSRGLSANEQFF

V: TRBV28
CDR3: CASSLWRNEQFF

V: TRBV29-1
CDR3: CSVEWAGGSYEQYF

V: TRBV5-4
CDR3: CASSSDSRETQYF

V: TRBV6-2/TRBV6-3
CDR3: CASSYTSGRGINEQFF

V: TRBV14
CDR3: CASSQGSGQSSYNEQFF

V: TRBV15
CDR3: CATSRREGPGTEAFF

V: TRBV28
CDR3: CASSLRGTSNTDTQYF

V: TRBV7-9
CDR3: CASSSPGRPTQYF

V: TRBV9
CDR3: CASSLRSSGELFF

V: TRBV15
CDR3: CATSRFGANVLTF

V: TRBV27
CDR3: CASSPRGAMINNEQFF

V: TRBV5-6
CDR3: CASSQGGRAVPYNEQFF

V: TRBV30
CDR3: CAWSVRGAGVLPQHF

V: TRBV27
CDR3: CASSHQSGQGPQHF

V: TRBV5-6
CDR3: CASSLVTKYNEQFF

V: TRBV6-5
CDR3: CASRDRALKRPTF

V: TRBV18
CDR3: CASSQARQETQYF

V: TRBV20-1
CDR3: CSAFSGRHYNEQFF

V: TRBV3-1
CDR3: CASQSLYGYTF

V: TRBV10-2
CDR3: CASKPSYNEQFF

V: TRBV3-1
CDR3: CASSQGDVGVMTSPLHF

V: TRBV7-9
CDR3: CASSQRQSHNEQFF

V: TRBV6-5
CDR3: CASSYSLGPAYEQYF

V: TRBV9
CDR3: CASSPRGHSTEAFF

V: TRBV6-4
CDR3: CASSFRETDTQYF

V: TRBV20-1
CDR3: CSAKGQGRNQPQHF

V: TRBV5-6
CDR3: CASSFAALGISTDTQYF

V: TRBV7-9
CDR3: CASSLGQYNEQYF

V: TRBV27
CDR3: CASSLYTSLSSYEQYF

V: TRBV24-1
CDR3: CATSDSGGAGGGGYGYTF

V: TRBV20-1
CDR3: CSARQGGNQPQHF

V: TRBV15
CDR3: CATSRATSYNEQFF

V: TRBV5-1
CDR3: CASSINSGANVLTF

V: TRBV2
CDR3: CASRRGQQRETQYF

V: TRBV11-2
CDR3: CASSLTSGNRDTQYF

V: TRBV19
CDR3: CASSNPDRGPSYEQYF

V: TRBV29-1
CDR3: CSAGQGVTDTQYF

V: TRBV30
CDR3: CAWSVMTAGQPQHF

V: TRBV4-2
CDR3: CASSQELAGAWADTQYF

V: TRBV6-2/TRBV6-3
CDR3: CATGAGGYEQYF

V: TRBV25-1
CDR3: CASSGQGRHGELFF